This T cell receptor beta chain appears in the sequencing data of a study of T cells in Graves' hyperthyroidism and ophthalmopathy. The wider study: Peripheral blood specimens were obtained at initial diagnosis, prior to any treatment.

Deletions cut 5 bases from V and 2 bases from J, with 13 bases between. CDR3 length: 14 amino acids. The germline V gene encodes CDR1 LGHDT and CDR2 YNNKEL (reference sequence). Researchers took RNA transcripts and amplified the TCR beta CDR3 regions from them. In the first-round RT-PCR of the TCR CDR3, the HTBI primer set was used. TCRdb re-analysed the multiplex PCR reads in MiXCR, keeping a single row per CDR3 protein. The sample contains a few hundred thousand distinct CDR3 sequences, roughly 14% of which appear only once. This clonotype showed up many times. The sequence derives from a woman aged 18-30 years with Graves' hyperthyroidism that later progressed to Graves' ophthalmopathy. Sequenced: blood. The chain is built from TRBV3-1 and TRBJ2-7; possibly TRBD1 for D (6 bases). DNA for the CDR3: TGTGCCAGCAGCGACAGGTTTCAAACCTACGAGCAGTACTTC. This translates into CASSDRFQTYEQYF.